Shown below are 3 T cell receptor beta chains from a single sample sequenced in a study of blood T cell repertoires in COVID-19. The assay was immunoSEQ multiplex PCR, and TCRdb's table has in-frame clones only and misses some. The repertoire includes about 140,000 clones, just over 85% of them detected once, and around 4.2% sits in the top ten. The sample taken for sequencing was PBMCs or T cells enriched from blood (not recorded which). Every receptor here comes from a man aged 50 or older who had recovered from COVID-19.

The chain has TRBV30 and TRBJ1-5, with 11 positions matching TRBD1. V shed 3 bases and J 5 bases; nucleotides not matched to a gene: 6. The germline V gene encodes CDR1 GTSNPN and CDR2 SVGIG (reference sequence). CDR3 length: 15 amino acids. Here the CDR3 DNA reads TGTGCCTGGAGGCGCTCGGGACAGGGGGATCAGCCCCAGCATTTT. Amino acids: CAWRRSGQGDQPQHF.

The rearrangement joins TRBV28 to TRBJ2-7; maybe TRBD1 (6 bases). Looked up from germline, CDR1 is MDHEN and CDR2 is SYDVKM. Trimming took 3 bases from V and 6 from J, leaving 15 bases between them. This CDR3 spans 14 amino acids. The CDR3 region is CASSLMTGSSEQYF. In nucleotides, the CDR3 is TGTGCCAGCAGTTTGATGACAGGCTCAAGCGAGCAGTACTTC. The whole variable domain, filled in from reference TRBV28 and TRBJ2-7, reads DVKVTQSSRYLVKRTGEKVFLECVQDMDHENMFWYRQDPGLGLRLIYFSYDVKMKEKGDIPEGYSVSREKKERFSLILESASTNQTSMYLCASSLMTGSSEQYFGPGTRLTVT.

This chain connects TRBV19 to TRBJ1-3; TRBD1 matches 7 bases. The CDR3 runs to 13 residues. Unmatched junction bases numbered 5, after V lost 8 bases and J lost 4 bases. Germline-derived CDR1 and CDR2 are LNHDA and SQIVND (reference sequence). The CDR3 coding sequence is TGTGCCAGTCTGGACAGGTCCGGAAACACCATATATTTT. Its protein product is CASLDRSGNTIYF.